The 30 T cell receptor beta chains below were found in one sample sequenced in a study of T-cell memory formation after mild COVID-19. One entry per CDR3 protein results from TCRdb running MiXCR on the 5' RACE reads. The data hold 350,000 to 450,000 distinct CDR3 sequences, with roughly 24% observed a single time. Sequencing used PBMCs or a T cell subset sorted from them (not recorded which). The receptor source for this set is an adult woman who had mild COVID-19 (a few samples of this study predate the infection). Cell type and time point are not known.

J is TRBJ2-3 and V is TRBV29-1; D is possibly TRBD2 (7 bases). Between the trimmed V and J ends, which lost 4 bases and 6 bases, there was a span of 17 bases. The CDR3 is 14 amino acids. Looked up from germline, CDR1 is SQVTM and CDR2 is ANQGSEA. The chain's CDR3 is CSVGGGGAVDTQYF. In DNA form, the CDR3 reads TGCAGCGTTGGAGGCGGGGGCGCGGTGGATACGCAGTATTTT.

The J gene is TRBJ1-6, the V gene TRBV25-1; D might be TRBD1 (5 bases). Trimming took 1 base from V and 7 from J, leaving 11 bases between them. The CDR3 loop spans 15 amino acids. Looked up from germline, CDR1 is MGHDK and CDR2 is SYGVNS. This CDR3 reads CASSEWAGQNSPLHF. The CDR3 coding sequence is TGTGCCAGCAGTGAATGGGCAGGGCAGAATTCACCCCTCCACTTT.

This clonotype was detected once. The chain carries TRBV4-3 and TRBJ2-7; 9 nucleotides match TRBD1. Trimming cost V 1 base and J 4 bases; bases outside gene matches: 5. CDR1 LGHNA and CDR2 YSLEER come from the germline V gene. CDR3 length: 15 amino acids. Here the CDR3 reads CASSQATGGGYEQYF. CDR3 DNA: TGCGCCAGCAGCCAAGCAACAGGGGGCGGGTACGAGCAGTACTTC.

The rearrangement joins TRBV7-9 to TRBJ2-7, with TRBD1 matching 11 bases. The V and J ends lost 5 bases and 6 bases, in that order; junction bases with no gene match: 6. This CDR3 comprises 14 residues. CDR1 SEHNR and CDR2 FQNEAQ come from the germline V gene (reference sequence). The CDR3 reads CASSGQGAGGEQYF. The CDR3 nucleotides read TGTGCCAGCAGCGGACAGGGGGCTGGAGGCGAGCAGTACTTC. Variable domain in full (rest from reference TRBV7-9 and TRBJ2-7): DTGVSQNPRHKITKRGQNVTFRCDPISEHNRLYWYRQTLGQGPEFLTYFQNEAQLEKSRLLSDRFSAERPKGSFSTLEIQRTEQGDSAMYLCASSGQGAGGEQYFGPGTRLTVT.

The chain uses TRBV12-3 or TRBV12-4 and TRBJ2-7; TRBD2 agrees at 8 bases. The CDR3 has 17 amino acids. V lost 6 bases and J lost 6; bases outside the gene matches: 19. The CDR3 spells CASRLLGSGRSVSEQYF. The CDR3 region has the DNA TGTGCCAGCAGGCTCCTCGGGAGCGGGAGATCGGTGAGCGAGCAGTACTTC.

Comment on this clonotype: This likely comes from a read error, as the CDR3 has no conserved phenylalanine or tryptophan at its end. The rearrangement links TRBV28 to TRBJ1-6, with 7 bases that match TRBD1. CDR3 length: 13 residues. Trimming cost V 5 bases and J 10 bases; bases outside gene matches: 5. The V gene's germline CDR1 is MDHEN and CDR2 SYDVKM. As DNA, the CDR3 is TGTGCCAGCAGTGCCACAGGGGTCTCACCCCTCCACTGT. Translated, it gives CASSATGVSPLHC.

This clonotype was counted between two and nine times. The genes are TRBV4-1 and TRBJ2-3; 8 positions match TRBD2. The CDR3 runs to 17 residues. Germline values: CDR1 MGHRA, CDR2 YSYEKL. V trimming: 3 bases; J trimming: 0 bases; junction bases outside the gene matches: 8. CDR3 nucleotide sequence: TGCGCCAGCAGCCACCTCGAGCGGGGGTCTAGCACAGATACGCAGTATTTT. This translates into CASSHLERGSSTDTQYF.

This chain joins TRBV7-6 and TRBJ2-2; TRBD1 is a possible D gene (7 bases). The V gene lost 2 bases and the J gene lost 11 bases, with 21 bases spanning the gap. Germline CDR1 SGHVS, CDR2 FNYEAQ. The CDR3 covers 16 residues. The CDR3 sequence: CASSLHQQRQGGELFF. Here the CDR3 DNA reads TGTGCCAGCAGCTTACATCAACAAAGACAGGGAGGAGAGCTGTTTTTT.

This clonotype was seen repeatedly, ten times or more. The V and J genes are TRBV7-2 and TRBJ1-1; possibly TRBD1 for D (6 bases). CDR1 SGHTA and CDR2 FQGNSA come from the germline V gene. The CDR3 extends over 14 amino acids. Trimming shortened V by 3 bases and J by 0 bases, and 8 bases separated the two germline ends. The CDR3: CASSLGGMNTEAFF. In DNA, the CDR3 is TGTGCCAGCAGCTTGGGGGGCATGAACACTGAAGCTTTCTTT.

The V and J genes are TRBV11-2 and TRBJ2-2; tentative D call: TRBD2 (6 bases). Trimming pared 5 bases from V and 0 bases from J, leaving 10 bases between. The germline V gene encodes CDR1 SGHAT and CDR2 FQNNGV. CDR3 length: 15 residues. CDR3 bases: TGTGCCAGCAGCCACGGGGGTGCGAACACCGGGGAGCTGTTTTTT. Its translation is CASSHGGANTGELFF.

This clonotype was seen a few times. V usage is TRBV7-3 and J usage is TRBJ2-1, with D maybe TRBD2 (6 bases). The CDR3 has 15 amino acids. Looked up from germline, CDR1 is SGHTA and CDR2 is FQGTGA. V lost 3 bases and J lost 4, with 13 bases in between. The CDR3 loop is CASSFTAGEYNEQFF. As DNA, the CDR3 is TGTGCCAGCAGCTTTACAGCGGGTGAATACAATGAGCAGTTCTTC.

The CDR3 DNA reads as TGTGCCATCAGTTTCAAAGGGGGATGGTCCTACGAGCAGTACTTC. Translating it yields CAISFKGGWSYEQYF. The chain employs TRBV10-3 and TRBJ2-7, with D possibly TRBD1 on 6 matching bases. V shed 5 bases and J shed 1 base, with 15 bases lying between them. The germline V gene encodes CDR1 ENHRY and CDR2 SYGVKD. The CDR3 length is 15 residues.

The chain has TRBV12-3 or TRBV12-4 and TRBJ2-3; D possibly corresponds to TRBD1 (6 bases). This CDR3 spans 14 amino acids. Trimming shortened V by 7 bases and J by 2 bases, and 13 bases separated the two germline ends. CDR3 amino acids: CASKGVFNTDTQYF. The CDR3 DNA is TGTGCCAGCAAGGGGGTCTTCAACACAGATACGCAGTATTTT.

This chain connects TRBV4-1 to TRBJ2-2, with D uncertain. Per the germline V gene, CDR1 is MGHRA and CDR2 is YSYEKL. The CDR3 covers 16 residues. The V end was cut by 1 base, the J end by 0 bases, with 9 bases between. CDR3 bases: TGCGCCAGCAGCCAAGGGGTAGAAACGAACACCGGGGAGCTGTTTTTT. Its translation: CASSQGVETNTGELFF.

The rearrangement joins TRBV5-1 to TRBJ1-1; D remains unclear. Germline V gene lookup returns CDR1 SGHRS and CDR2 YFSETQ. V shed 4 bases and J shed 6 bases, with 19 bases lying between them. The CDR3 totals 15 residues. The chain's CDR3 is CASSKFDTLGAEAFF. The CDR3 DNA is TGCGCCAGCAGCAAGTTCGACACCCTCGGGGCTGAAGCTTTCTTT.

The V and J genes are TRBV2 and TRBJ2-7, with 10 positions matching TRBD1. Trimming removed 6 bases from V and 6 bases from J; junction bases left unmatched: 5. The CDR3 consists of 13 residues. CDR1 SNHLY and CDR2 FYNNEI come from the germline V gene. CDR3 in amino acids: CASSLDRGAEQYF. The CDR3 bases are TGTGCCAGCAGCCTGGACAGGGGGGCCGAGCAGTACTTC.

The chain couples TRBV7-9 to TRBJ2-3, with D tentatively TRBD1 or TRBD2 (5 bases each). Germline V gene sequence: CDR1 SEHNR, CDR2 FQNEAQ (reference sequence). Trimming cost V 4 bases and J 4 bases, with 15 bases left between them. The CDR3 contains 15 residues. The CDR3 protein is CASSSARGFPDTQYF. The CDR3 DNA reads TGTGCCAGCAGCTCGGCCCGGGGCTTCCCAGATACGCAGTATTTT. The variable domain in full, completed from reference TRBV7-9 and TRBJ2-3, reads DTGVSQNPRHKITKRGQNVTFRCDPISEHNRLYWYRQTLGQGPEFLTYFQNEAQLEKSRLLSDRFSAERPKGSFSTLEIQRTEQGDSAMYLCASSSARGFPDTQYFGPGTRLTVL.

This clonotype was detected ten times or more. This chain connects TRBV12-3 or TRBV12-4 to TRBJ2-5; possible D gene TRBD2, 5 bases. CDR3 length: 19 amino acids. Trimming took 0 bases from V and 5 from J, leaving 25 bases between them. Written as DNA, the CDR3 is TGTGCCAGCAGTTTAGCGCTCGTTGGACTGAGCGGCCCGGGGGAGACCCAGTACTTC. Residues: CASSLALVGLSGPGETQYF.

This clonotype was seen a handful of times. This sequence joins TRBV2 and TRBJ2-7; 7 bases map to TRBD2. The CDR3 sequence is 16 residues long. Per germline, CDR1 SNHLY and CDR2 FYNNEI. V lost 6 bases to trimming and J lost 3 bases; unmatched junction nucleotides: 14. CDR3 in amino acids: CASRGGVGLERYEQYF. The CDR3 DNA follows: TGTGCCAGCAGGGGGGGGGTTGGGCTGGAGCGCTACGAGCAGTACTTC. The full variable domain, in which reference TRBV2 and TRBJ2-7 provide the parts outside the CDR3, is EPEVTQTPSHQVTQMGQEVILRCVPISNHLYFYWYRQILGQKVEFLVSFYNNEISEKSEIFDDQFSVERPDGSNFTLKIRSTKLEDSAMYFCASRGGVGLERYEQYFGPGTRLTVT.

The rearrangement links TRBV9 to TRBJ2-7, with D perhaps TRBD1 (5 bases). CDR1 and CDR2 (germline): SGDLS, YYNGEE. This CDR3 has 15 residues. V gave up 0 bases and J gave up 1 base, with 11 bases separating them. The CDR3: CASSVGVGQSYEQYF. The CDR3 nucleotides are TGTGCCAGCAGCGTAGGGGTGGGGCAGTCCTACGAGCAGTACTTC.

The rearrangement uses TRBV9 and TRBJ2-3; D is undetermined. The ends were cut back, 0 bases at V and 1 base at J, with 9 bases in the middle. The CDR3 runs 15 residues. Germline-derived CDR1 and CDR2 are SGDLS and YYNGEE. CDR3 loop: CASSVGWSGTDTQYF. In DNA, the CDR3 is TGTGCCAGCAGCGTAGGTTGGTCGGGCACAGATACGCAGTATTTT.

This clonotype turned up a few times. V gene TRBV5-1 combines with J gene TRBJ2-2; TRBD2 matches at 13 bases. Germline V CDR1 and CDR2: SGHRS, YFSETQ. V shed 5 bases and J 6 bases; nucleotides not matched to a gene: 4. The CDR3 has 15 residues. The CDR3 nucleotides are TGCGCCAGCAGGGGAGGACTAGCGGGAGCCGGGGAGCTGTTTTTT. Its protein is CASRGGLAGAGELFF.

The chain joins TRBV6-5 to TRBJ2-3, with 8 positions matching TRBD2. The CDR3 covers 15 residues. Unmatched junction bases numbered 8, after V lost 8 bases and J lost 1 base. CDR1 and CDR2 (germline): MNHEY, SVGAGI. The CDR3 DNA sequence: TGTGCCAGCGGCGAACTAGCGGAGGGCACAGATACGCAGTATTTT. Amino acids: CASGELAEGTDTQYF.

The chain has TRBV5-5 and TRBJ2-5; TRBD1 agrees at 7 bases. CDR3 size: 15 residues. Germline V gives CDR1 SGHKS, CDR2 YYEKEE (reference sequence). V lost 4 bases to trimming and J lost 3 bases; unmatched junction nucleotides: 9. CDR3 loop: CASSQQTGIKETQYF. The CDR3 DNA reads TGTGCCAGCAGCCAACAGACAGGGATAAAAGAGACCCAGTACTTC. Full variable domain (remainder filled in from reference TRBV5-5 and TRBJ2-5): DAGVTQSPTHLIKTRGQQVTLRCSPISGHKSVSWYQQVLGQGPQFIFQYYEKEERGRGNFPDRFSARQFPNYSSELNVNALLLGDSALYLCASSQQTGIKETQYFGPGTRLLVL.

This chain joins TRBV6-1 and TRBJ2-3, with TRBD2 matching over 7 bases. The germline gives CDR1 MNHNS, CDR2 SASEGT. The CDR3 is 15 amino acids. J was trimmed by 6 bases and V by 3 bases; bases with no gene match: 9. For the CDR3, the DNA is TGTGCCAGCAGTGACCGCGGGAGCCTCTTGGATACGCAGTATTTT. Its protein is CASSDRGSLLDTQYF.

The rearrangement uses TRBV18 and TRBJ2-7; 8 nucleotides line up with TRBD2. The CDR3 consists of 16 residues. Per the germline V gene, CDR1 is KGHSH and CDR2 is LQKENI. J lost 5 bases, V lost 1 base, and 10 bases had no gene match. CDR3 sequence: CASSPRTGGLRDEQYF. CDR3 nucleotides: TGTGCCAGCTCACCACGGACGGGGGGGTTGAGAGACGAGCAGTACTTC.

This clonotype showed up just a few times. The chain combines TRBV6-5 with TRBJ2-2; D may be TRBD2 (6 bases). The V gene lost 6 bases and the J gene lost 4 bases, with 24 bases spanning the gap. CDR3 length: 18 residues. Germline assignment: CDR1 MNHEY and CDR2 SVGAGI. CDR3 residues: CASSLWGSGSVGTGELFF. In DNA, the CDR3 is TGTGCCAGCAGCCTCTGGGGTAGCGGCTCGGTTGGCACCGGGGAGCTGTTTTTT.

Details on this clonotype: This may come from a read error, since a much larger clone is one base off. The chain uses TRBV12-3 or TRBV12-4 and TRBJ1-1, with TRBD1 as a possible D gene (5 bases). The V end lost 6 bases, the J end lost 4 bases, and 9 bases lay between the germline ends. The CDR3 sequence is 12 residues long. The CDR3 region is CASSWGGTEAFF. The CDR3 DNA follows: TGTGCCAGCAGCTGGGGGGGCACTGAAGCTTTCTTT.

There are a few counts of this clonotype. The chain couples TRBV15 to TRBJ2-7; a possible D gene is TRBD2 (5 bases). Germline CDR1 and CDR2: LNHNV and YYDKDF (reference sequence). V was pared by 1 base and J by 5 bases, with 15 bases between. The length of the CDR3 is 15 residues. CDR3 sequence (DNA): TGTGCCACCAGCAGAGCTCGGGAAATTGGCGACGAGCAGTACTTC. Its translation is CATSRAREIGDEQYF.

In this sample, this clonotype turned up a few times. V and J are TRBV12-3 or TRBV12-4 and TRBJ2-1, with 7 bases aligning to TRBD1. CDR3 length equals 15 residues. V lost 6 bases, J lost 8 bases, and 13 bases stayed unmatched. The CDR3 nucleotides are TGTGCCAGCAGCGACAGGGTTAGGCCGCCCGATGAGCAGTTCTTC. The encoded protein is CASSDRVRPPDEQFF.